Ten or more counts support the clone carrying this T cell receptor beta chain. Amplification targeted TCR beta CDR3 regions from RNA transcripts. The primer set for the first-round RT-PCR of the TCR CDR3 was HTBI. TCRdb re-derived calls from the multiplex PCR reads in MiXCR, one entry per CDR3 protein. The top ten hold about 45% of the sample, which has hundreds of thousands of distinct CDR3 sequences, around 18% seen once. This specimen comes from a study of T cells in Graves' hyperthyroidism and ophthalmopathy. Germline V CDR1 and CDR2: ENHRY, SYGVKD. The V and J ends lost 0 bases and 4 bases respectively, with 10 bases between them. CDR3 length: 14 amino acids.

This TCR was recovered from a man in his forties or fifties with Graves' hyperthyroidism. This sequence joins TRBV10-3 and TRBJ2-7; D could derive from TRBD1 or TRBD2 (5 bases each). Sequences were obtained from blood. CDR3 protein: CAISESRDGYEQYF. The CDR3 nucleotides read TGTGCCATCAGTGAGTCTCGGGACGGGTACGAGCAGTACTTC.